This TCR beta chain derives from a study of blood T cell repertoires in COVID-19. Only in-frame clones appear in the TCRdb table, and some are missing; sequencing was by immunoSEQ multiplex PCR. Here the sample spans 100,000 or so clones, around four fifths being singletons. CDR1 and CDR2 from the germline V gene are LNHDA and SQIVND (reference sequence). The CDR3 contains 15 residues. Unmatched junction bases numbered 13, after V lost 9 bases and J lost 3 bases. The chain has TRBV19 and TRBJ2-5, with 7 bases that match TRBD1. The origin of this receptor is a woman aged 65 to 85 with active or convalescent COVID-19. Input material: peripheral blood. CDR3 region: CASPTSGTAKETQYF. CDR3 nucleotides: TGTGCCAGCCCAACGTCCGGGACAGCAAAAGAGACCCAGTACTTC.